Listed here are 14 T cell receptor beta chains from one sample, sequenced in a study of blood T cell repertoires in COVID-19 (TCRdb year 2020). The library was produced with the immunoSEQ multiplex PCR assay. Sourced from immuneACCESS, this table was stored by TCRdb with only in-frame sequences that have V and J called. A share of the clones is absent; for the studies checked, an unresolved V gene accounts for under half, and the remainder has no known explanation. The sample data list some 280,000 clones, and approximately 86% of these were observed just once. The biggest ten clones account for around 4.5% of the sample. The sample comprised peripheral blood. Receptors were obtained from a woman in her forties or fifties with active or convalescent COVID-19.

The J gene is TRBJ1-2, the V gene TRBV27; perhaps TRBD1 as D (6 bases). V lost 5 bases and J lost 4, with 14 bases in between. The CDR3 is 14 amino acids. The germline gives CDR1 MNHEY, CDR2 SMNVEV (reference sequence). CDR3 DNA sequence: TGTGCCAGCAGTCCTCGTACAGGGTTCTATGGCTACACCTTC. It is translated as CASSPRTGFYGYTF.

The J gene is TRBJ2-7, the V gene TRBV5-1; 10 bases are a match to TRBD2. The CDR3 is 16 amino acids. Germline lookup yields CDR1 SGHRS and CDR2 YFSETQ. Unmatched junction bases numbered 10, after V lost 5 bases and J lost 2 bases. Here the CDR3 DNA reads TGCGCCAGCAGTCCATTGCTAGCGGGAGATACCTACGAGCAGTACTTC. Protein sequence: CASSPLLAGDTYEQYF.

The rearrangement joins TRBV28 to TRBJ2-2, with a tentative D call TRBD2 (5 bases). CDR1 MDHEN and CDR2 SYDVKM come from the germline V gene. This CDR3 is built from 14 residues. Trimming took 2 bases from V and 5 from J, leaving 9 bases between them. The CDR3 coding sequence is TGTGCCAGCAGTTTAACTAGAATTACCGGGGAGCTGTTTTTT. This codes for CASSLTRITGELFF.

Concerning this clone itself: Other DNA sequences in the sample encode the same CDR3. This chain uses TRBV11-2 with TRBJ2-3, with 7 bases fitting TRBD1. V was clipped by 1 base and J by 0 bases; unmatched bases: 1. The CDR3 sequence is 15 residues long. The V gene's germline CDR1 is SGHAT and CDR2 FQNNGV. The chain's CDR3 is CASSLAGGSTDTQYF. The DNA for the CDR3 is TGTGCCAGCAGCTTAGCAGGGGGTAGCACAGATACGCAGTATTTT. Full variable domain (rest looked up from reference TRBV11-2 and TRBJ2-3): EAGVAQSPRYKIIEKRQSVAFWCNPISGHATLYWYQQILGQGPKLLIQFQNNGVVDDSQLPKDRFSAERLKGVDSTLKIQPAKLEDSAVYLCASSLAGGSTDTQYFGPGTRLTVL.

The CDR3 loop is CASSQLGGNTGELFF. DNA for the CDR3: TGCGCCAGCAGCCAACTAGGGGGGAACACCGGGGAGCTGTTTTTT. This rearrangement joins TRBV4-1 to TRBJ2-2; D is perhaps TRBD1 (6 bases). The CDR3 runs 15 residues. V was pared by 2 bases and J by 1 base, with 8 bases between. Germline V CDR1 and CDR2: MGHRA, YSYEKL.

A word on this clone: At one end the junction does not follow the germline gene, possibly because of a read error. The chain recombines TRBV5-4 with TRBJ2-4; 11 nucleotides line up with TRBD2. The CDR3 runs 13 residues. Germline CDR1 reads SGHNT; CDR2 reads YYREEE (reference sequence). The CDR3 sequence is CASSLSTSGMVIF. In DNA, the CDR3 is TGTGCCAGCAGCCTCTCGACTAGCGGGATGGTTATCTTC.

This rearrangement joins TRBV6-4 to TRBJ1-2, with D perhaps matching TRBD1 (6 bases). Trimming stripped 5 bases from V and 0 bases from J, with 13 bases between. The germline V gene encodes CDR1 MRHNA and CDR2 SNTAGT. CDR3 length equals 15 residues. The CDR3 DNA sequence: TGTGCCAGCAGTCTGTATGGACAGTCTAACTATGGCTACACCTTC. Its protein is CASSLYGQSNYGYTF.

V gene TRBV30 combines with J gene TRBJ2-5; D not certain. Germline V CDR1 and CDR2: GTSNPN, SVGIG (reference sequence). This CDR3 comprises 14 residues. V lost 2 bases, J lost 7 bases, and 17 bases lay in between. In nucleotides, the CDR3 is TGTGCCTGGAGTCCCGATCCGCGCTCGGGGACCCAGTACTTC. Protein: CAWSPDPRSGTQYF.

The chain employs TRBV18 and TRBJ2-5; the match to TRBD2 covers 11 bases. There are 14 residues in the CDR3. With 7 bases clipped from V and 4 bases from J, the junction kept 5 bases outside the gene matches. The germline gives CDR1 KGHSH, CDR2 LQKENI. The CDR3, as DNA: TGTGCCAGCTTGGCTAGCGGGAGGCTAGAGACCCAGTACTTC. Translation gives CASLASGRLETQYF.

V is TRBV11-2 and J is TRBJ2-7, with D unclear. Germline CDR1 is SGHAT and CDR2 is FQNNGV. CDR3 length equals 12 residues. The germline V and J ends were trimmed by 3 bases and 3 bases, with 6 bases remaining between them. The CDR3 sequence: CASSFSGYEQYF. The CDR3 DNA sequence: TGTGCCAGCAGCTTCTCCGGCTACGAGCAGTACTTC.

The CDR3 here is CAWSRRDGQPQHF. For the CDR3, the DNA is TGTGCCTGGAGCCGCAGGGATGGACAGCCCCAGCATTTT. V gene TRBV30 combines with J gene TRBJ1-5; D is perhaps TRBD1 (5 bases). V lost 3 bases to trimming and J lost 7 bases, with 13 bases between them. CDR1 is GTSNPN, CDR2 SVGIG, per germline (reference sequence). The CDR3 spans 13 residues.

J is TRBJ2-7 and V is TRBV3-1 (or the pseudogene TRBV3-2); 8 bases are a match to TRBD2. The germline gives CDR1 LGHDT, CDR2 YNNKEL (reference sequence). V shed 4 bases and J 3 bases; nucleotides not matched to a gene: 23. The CDR3 covers 20 residues. The CDR3 protein is CASSPGGPGRGGRTIYEQYF. CDR3 sequence (DNA): TGTGCCAGCAGCCCTGGGGGCCCAGGGAGGGGCGGGAGGACGATCTACGAGCAGTACTTC.

The gene calls are TRBV5-1 and TRBJ1-2, with 11 bases identical to TRBD1. The CDR3 covers 15 residues. CDR1 and CDR2 from the germline V gene are SGHRS and YFSETQ. With V trimmed by 4 bases and J by 5 bases, 7 bases remained unmatched. CDR3 sequence reads: CASSGGQGAGYGYTF. CDR3 nucleotide sequence: TGCGCCAGCAGCGGAGGACAGGGGGCAGGATATGGCTACACCTTC.

This chain joins TRBV5-1 and TRBJ2-5, with 11 nucleotides matching TRBD2. V shed 2 bases and J 4 bases; nucleotides not matched to a gene: 7. The germline V gene has CDR1 SGHRS and CDR2 YFSETQ. CDR3 size: 16 residues. CDR3 in amino acids: CASSLLAGEGGETQYF. The CDR3 coding sequence is TGCGCCAGCAGCTTACTAGCGGGAGAGGGCGGAGAGACCCAGTACTTC.